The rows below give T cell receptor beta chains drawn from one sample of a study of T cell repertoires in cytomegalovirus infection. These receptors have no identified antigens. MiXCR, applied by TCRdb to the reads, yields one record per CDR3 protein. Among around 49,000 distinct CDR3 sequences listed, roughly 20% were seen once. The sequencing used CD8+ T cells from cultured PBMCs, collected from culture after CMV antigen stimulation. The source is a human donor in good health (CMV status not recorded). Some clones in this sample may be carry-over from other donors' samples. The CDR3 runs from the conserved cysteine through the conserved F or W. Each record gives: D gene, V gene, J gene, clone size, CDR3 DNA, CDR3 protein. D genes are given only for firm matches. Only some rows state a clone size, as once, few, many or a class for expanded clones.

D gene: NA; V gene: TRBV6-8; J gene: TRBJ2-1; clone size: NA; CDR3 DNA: TGTGCCAGCAGTTACCCCCCCGACTATGAGCAGTTCTTC; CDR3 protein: CASSYPPDYEQFF
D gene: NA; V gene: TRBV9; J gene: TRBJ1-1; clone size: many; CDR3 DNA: TGTGCCAGCAGCGTAGATGGGTCCGGCGGCACTGAAGCTTTCTTT; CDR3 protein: CASSVDGSGGTEAFF
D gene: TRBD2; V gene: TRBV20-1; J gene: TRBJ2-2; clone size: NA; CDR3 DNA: TGCAGTGCTAAAGTTAGCGGGAGGGACACCGGGGAGCTGTTTTTT; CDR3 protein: CSAKVSGRDTGELFF
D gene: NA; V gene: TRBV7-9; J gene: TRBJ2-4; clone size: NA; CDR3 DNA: TGTGCCAGCAGCTTAGAGGGGAGACAGGCTGGAGGAGCCAAAAACATTCAGTACTTC; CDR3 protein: CASSLEGRQAGGAKNIQYF
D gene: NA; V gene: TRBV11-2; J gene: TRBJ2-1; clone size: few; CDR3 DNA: TGTGCCAGCAGCTTAGTCCAGCAGGAGCAGTTCTTC; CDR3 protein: CASSLVQQEQFF
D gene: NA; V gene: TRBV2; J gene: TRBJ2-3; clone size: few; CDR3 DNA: TGTGCCAGCACCGGAAATTTTGGGGACGGCAAGAAGACTAGCACAGATACGCAGTATTTT; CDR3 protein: CASTGNFGDGKKTSTDTQYF
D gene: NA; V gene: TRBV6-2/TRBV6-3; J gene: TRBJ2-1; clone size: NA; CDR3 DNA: TGTGCCAGCACCAAAAAGGGTCAGGCCCAAGAGCAGTTCTTC; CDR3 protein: CASTKKGQAQEQFF
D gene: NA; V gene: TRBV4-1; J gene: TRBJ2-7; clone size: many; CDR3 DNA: TGCGCCAGCAGCCAAGGGAGCGGATCAGGCTACGAGCAGTACTTC; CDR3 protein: CASSQGSGSGYEQYF
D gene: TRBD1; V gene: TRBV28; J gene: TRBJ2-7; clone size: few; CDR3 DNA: TGTGCCACCCAATCACTGGTCGGGACAGGGACCTACGAGCAGTACTTC; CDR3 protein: CATQSLVGTGTYEQYF
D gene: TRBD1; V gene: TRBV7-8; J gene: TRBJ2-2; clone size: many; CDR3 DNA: TGTGCCAGCAGCTCCCTGTCGGGACAGGGACCATACACCGGGGAGCTGTTTTTT; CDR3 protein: CASSSLSGQGPYTGELFF
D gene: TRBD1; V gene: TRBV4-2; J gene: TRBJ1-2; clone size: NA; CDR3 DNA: TGTGCCAGCACCTTGACAGGGAGAGATGGCTACACCTTC; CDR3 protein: CASTLTGRDGYTF
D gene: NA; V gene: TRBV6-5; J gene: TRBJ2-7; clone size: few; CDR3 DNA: TGTGCCAGCAGTTACCGGTTCGGAGAGGGATCCTACGAGCAGTACTTC; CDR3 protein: CASSYRFGEGSYEQYF
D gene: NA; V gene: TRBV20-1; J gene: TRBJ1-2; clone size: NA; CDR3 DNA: TGCAGTGCTAGAGGACAGTCCTCTAACTATGGCTACACCTTC; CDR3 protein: CSARGQSSNYGYTF
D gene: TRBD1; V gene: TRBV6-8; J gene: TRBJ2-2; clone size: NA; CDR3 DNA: TGTGCCAGCACCTTCAGACAGGGAAACACCGGGGAGCTGTTTTTT; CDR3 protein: CASTFRQGNTGELFF
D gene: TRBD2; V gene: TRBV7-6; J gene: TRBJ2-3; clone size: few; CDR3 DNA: TGTGCCAGCAGCTTAGTGGTAGCGGGAGTAGGGGATACGCAGTATTTT; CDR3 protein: CASSLVVAGVGDTQYF
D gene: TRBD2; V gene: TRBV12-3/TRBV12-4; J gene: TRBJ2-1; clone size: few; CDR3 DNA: TGTGCCAGCACCTGGACTAGCGGGGGAAACTACAATGAGCAGTTCTTC; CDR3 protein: CASTWTSGGNYNEQFF
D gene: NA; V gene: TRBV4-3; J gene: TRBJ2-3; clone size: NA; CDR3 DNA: TGCGCCAGCAGCCAAGATCCTACCCCCCACACAGATACGCAGTATTTT; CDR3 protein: CASSQDPTPHTDTQYF
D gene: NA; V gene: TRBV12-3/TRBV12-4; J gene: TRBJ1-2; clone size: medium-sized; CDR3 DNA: TGTGCCAGCAGTTTGGGGGGCTGGTATGGCTACACCTTC; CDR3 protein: CASSLGGWYGYTF
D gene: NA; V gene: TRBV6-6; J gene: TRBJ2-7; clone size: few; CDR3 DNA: TGTGCCAGCAGTGCCTCAGGGACCGATACCTACGAGCAGTACTTC; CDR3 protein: CASSASGTDTYEQYF
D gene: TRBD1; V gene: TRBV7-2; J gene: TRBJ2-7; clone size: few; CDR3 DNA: TGTGCCAGCAGTCCTCCGGGACAGGCCCACGAGCAGTACTTC; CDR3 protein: CASSPPGQAHEQYF
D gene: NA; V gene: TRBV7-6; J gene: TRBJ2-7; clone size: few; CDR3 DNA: TGTGCCAGCAGCCCAGCCCCCCACGGACGGGAGCAGTACTTC; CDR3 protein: CASSPAPHGREQYF
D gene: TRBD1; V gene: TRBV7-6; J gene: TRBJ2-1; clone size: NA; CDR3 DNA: TGTGCCAGCAGCTACAGGGGAACATACAATGAGCAGTTCTTC; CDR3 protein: CASSYRGTYNEQFF
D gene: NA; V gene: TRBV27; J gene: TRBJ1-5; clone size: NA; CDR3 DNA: TGTGCCAGCAGTTCCCCAGGGGCCACTCAGCCCCAGCATTTT; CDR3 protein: CASSSPGATQPQHF
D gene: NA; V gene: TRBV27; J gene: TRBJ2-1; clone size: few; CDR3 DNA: TGTGCCAGCAGTTCCACTAGGGCTGAGCAGTTCTTC; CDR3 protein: CASSSTRAEQFF
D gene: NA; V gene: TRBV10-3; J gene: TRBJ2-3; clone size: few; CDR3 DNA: TGTGCCCTATGGGGTGGGAGCGCGACAGATACGCAGTATTTT; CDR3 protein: CALWGGSATDTQYF
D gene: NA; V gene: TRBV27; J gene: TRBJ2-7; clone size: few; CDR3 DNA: TGTGCCAGCAGACTTGAGATCCAAGCTTCCGAGCAGTACTTC; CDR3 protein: CASRLEIQASEQYF
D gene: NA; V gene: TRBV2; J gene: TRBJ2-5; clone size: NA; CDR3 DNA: TGTGCCAGCAGTCCCCGATTGGCCCAGTACTTC; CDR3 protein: CASSPRLAQYF
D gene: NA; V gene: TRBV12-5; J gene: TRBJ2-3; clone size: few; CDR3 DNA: TGTGCTAGTGGTTTGGCTAAGACCGGGGAGGAGGGGCACACAGATACGCAGTATTTT; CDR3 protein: CASGLAKTGEEGHTDTQYF
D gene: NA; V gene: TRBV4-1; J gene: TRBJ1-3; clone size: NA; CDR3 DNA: TGCGCCAGCAGCCAACCAAGCTCTGGAAACACCATATATTTT; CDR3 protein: CASSQPSSGNTIYF
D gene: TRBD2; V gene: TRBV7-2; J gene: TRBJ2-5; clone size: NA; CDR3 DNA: TGTGCCAGCAGCTTAATGGGGGGGGTACAAGAGACCCAGTACTTC; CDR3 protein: CASSLMGGVQETQYF
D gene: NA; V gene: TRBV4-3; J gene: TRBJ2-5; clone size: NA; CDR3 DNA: TGCGCCAGCAGCCAAACAGGTAAAGAGACCCAGTACTTC; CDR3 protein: CASSQTGKETQYF
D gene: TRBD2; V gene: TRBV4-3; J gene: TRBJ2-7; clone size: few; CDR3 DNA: TGCGCCAGCAGCCCCAAACTAGCGGAGACCTACGAGCAGTACTTC; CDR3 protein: CASSPKLAETYEQYF
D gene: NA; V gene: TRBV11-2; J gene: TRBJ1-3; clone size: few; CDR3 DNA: TGTGCCAGCAGCTTAGAGGCTCGGAGCTCTGGAAACACCATATATTTT; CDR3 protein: CASSLEARSSGNTIYF
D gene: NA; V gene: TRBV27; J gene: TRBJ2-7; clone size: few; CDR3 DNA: TGTGCCAGCAGTCTCCTAGGAGGCGAGCAGTACTTC; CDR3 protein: CASSLLGGEQYF
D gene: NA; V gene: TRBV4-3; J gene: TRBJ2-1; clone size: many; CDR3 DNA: TGCGCCAGCAGCCAGTATTACAATGAGCAGTTCTTC; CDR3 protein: CASSQYYNEQFF
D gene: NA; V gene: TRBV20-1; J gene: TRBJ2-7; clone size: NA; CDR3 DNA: TGCAGTGCTAGGGCACTTTACTCCTACGAGCAGTACTTC; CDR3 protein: CSARALYSYEQYF
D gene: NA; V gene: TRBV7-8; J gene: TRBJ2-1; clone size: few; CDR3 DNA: TGTGCCAGCAGCTTGAGTCTCACGGACTACAATGAGCAGTTCTTC; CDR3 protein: CASSLSLTDYNEQFF
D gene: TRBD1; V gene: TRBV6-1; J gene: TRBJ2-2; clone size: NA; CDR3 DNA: TGTGCCAGCAGTGAAGCGGGGACAGGGCTGACTACCGGGGAGCTGTTTTTT; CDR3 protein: CASSEAGTGLTTGELFF
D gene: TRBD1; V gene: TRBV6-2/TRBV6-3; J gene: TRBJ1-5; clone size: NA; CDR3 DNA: TGTGCCAGCAGACATACAGGGGATGGGCAACAGCCCCAGCATTTT; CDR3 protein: CASRHTGDGQQPQHF
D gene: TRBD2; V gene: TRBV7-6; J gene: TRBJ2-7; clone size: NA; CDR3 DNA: TGTGCCAGCAGCCCATGGACTAGCGGGAGCTACGAGCAGTACTTC; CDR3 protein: CASSPWTSGSYEQYF
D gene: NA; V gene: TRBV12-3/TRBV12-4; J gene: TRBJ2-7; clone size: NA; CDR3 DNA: TGTGCCAGCAGTTTAGGCAGGGCGCCGGGCGAGCAGTACTTC; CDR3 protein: CASSLGRAPGEQYF
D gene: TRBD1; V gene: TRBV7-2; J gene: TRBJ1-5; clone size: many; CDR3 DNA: TGTGCCAGCAGCTTGAACGGTCTGGACAGGGTTGATCAGCCCCAGCATTTT; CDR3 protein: CASSLNGLDRVDQPQHF
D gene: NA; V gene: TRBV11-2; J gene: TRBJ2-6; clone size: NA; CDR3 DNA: TGTGCCAGCAGCTTAAAAGGGGGTAGACACTCTGGGGCCAACGTCCTGACTTTC; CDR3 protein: CASSLKGGRHSGANVLTF
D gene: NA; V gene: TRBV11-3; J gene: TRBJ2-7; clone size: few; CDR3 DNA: TGTGCCAGCAGCCCAGATGGAGTTTCCTACGAGCAGTACTTC; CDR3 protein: CASSPDGVSYEQYF
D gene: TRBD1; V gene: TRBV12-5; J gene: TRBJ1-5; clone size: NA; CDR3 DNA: TGTGCTAGTGGTTCCGGGACAGCTAATCAGCCCCAGCATTTT; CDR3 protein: CASGSGTANQPQHF
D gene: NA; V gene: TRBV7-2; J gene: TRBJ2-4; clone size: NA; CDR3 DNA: TGTGCCAGCAGCTCCGCGATAAGGACAGTGGGTACCATTCAGTACTTC; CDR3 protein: CASSSAIRTVGTIQYF
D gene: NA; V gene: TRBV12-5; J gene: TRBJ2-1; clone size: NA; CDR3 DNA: TGTGCTAGTGGTTTCGACTTCAATGAGCAGTTCTTC; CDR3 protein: CASGFDFNEQFF
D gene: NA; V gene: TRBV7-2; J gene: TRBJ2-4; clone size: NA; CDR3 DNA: TGTGCCAGCAGCTTAGGGAGGGCCTCGTCCAAAAACAGTCAGTACTTC; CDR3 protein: CASSLGRASSKNSQYF
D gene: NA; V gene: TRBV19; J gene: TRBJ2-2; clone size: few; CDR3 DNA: TGTGCCAGTAGTCCAGGGGTCACCGGGGAGCTGTTTTTT; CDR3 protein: CASSPGVTGELFF
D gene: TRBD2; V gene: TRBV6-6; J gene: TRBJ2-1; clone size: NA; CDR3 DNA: TGTGCCAGCGGGGGGGAGCACAATGAGCAGTTCTTC; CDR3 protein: CASGGEHNEQFF
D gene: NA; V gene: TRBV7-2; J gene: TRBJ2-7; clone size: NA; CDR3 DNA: TGTGCCAGCAGCTTAGTCCCGGGCCCTAGTCCTTGGTACGAGCAGTACTTC; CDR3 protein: CASSLVPGPSPWYEQYF
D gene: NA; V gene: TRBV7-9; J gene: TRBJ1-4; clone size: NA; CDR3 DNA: TGTGCCAGCAGCCCCACAACACCCGCACGGTCAACTAATGAAAAACTGTTTTTT; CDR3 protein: CASSPTTPARSTNEKLFF
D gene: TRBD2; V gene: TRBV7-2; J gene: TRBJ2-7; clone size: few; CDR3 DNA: TGTGCCAGCAGCGCCCGGGAGGGCTACGAGCAGTACTTC; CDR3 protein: CASSAREGYEQYF
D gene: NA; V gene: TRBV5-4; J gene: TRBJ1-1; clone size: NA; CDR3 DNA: TGTGCCAGCAGCTTGGGGTGGACTGAAGCTTTCTTT; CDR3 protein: CASSLGWTEAFF